The TCR beta chain under discussion was sequenced for a study of human CD4 T cells and Enterobacteriaceae. Overall study results and limits: In the top 5%: about 55% of the 19 and about 60% of the 34 cross-reactive clonotypes.

Looked up from germline, CDR1 is KGHSH and CDR2 is LQKENI. V was pared by 6 bases and J by 3 bases, with 5 bases of the junction left unmatched. The CDR3 is 14 residues long. Concerning this clone itself: What it binds is not known.

Profiling relied on immunoSEQ multiplex PCR, and the TCRdb table lists in-frame clones only, not all of them. The table lists tens of thousands of clones, approximately 84% of them singletons. All CD4+ cells other than CD45RA+CCR7+CD95- naive cells were sorted as memory, over 98% pure. Healthy donor blood came from Swiss blood donation centers. Sequenced material: memory CD4+ T cells from blood. The chain couples TRBV18 to TRBJ2-7, with 10 positions matching TRBD2. The TCR was taken from a human donor in good health. The CDR3 sequence: CASSPVAGGYEQYF. Written as DNA, the CDR3 is TGTGCCAGCTCGCCGGTAGCGGGAGGCTACGAGCAGTACTTC.